One sample yielded the 30 T cell receptor beta chains listed below, sequenced in a study of shared clonotypes between healthy human individuals. Clones were sequenced by immunoSEQ multiplex PCR, and TCRdb holds only the in-frame ones, with some missing. The sample contains 550,000 to 750,000 clones, 95% to 96% of which appear only once. Naive CD8 cells lacked CD45RO and underwent positive selection for CCR7, leaving out terminally differentiated effector memory CD45RA+ cells. Sample: naive CD8+ T cells sorted from blood. The receptors were sampled from a woman younger than 45 in good health.

The CDR3 here is CASRGESDEQFF. CDR3 nucleotide sequence: TGTGCCAGCCGGGGAGAGTCGGATGAGCAGTTCTTC. This chain connects TRBV28 to TRBJ2-1, with D possibly being TRBD2 (5 bases). The CDR3 is made up of 12 amino acids. Germline loops: CDR1 MDHEN, CDR2 SYDVKM. Trimming pared 8 bases from V and 8 bases from J, leaving 13 bases between.

V gene TRBV10-1 combines with J gene TRBJ2-5; D ambiguous. CDR3 length equals 12 residues. Per germline, CDR1 WNHNN and CDR2 SYGVQD (reference sequence). V lost 3 bases to trimming and J lost 3 bases, with 5 bases between them. Here the CDR3 reads CASSDMEETQYF. The CDR3 DNA is TGCGCCAGCAGTGACATGGAAGAGACCCAGTACTTC.

The rearrangement joins TRBV5-1 to TRBJ2-5; no reliable D call. Germline values: CDR1 SGHRS, CDR2 YFSETQ. The ends were cut back, 6 bases at V and 2 bases at J, with 8 bases in the middle. The CDR3 totals 12 residues. The CDR3 DNA reads as TGCGCCAGCATCCCTTTACAAGAGACCCAGTACTTC. This sequence encodes CASIPLQETQYF.

The chain joins TRBV11-2 to TRBJ2-7; TRBD1 aligns across 8 bases. The CDR3 runs 14 residues. The V gene end was trimmed by 4 bases and the J gene end by 1 base; junction bases not matched to a gene: 3. Germline V gene sequence: CDR1 SGHAT, CDR2 FQNNGV. CDR3 residues: CASSYGTGSYEQYF. In DNA form, the CDR3 reads TGTGCCAGCAGCTACGGGACAGGTTCCTACGAGCAGTACTTC.

This chain links TRBV27 with TRBJ2-7; no reliable D call. The V gene lost 5 bases and the J gene lost 4 bases, with 9 bases spanning the gap. The CDR3 is 12 residues long. Germline CDR1 is MNHEY and CDR2 is SMNVEV (reference sequence). CDR3: CASSNIGYEQYF. The CDR3 DNA sequence: TGTGCCAGCAGTAACATTGGTTACGAGCAGTACTTC.

V usage is TRBV10-3 and J usage is TRBJ1-5; possibly TRBD1 for D (6 bases). Germline-derived CDR1 and CDR2 are ENHRY and SYGVKD. V was pared by 0 bases and J by 6 bases, with 12 bases between. CDR3 length equals 15 residues. CDR3 region: CAISESAGAGQPQHF. For the CDR3, the DNA is TGTGCCATCAGTGAGTCAGCAGGGGCGGGTCAGCCCCAGCATTTT.

This chain uses TRBV5-8 with TRBJ1-2; the D is unclear. Germline V gene data show CDR1 as SGHTS and CDR2 as YDEGEE. The V end was cut by 1 base, the J end by 4 bases, with 14 bases between. The CDR3 extends over 15 amino acids. This CDR3 is CASSLTRRVGYGYTF. Written as DNA, the CDR3 is TGTGCCAGCAGCTTGACGCGCCGAGTTGGCTATGGCTACACCTTC.

V usage is TRBV2 and J usage is TRBJ2-3; 8 bases line up with TRBD2. The CDR3 covers 17 residues. Germline CDR1 SNHLY, CDR2 FYNNEI. The V gene end was trimmed by 2 bases and the J gene end by 3 bases; junction bases not matched to a gene: 10. CDR3 sequence: CASSERAVAGSTDTQYF. DNA for the CDR3: TGTGCCAGCAGTGAACGGGCGGTAGCGGGAAGTACAGATACGCAGTATTTT.

DNA of the CDR3: TGTGCCTGGAGTCCTATGAACACTGAAGCTTTCTTT. Translated, it gives CAWSPMNTEAFF. The V gene is TRBV30, the J gene TRBJ1-1; no definite D call. The V and J ends lost 2 bases and 0 bases respectively, with 4 bases between them. Germline V gene lookup returns CDR1 GTSNPN and CDR2 SVGIG (reference sequence). The length of the CDR3 is 12 residues. Full variable domain (outside the CDR3, taken from reference TRBV30 and TRBJ1-1): SQTIHQWPATLVQPVGSPLSLECTVEGTSNPNLYWYRQAAGRGLQLLFYSVGIGQISSEVPQNLSASRPQDRQFILSSKKLLLSDSGFYLCAWSPMNTEAFFGQGTRLTVV.

Comments on this clone: Different DNA sequences within this sample yield the same CDR3. The chain combines TRBV27 with TRBJ2-2, with a weak D call TRBD1 (6 bases). Germline V lookup: CDR1 MNHEY, CDR2 SMNVEV (reference sequence). V lost 5 bases, J lost 2 bases, and 9 bases lay in between. The CDR3 is made up of 14 amino acids. CDR3 coding DNA: TGTGCCAGCAGTCCGGGACAAAACACCGGGGAGCTGTTTTTT. Translating gives CASSPGQNTGELFF.

The CDR3 nucleotides are TGTGCCAGCAGCACAGGGGTCCAGCCCCAGCATTTT. Translating gives CASSTGVQPQHF. The chain employs TRBV27 and TRBJ1-5; 7 bases are shared with TRBD1. CDR1 and CDR2 from the germline V gene are MNHEY and SMNVEV (reference sequence). Losses at the gene ends were 6 bases for V and 7 bases for J; bases not matched to a gene: 3. This CDR3 region has 12 residues.

The CDR3 region is CASTGEHHNYEQYF. The CDR3 DNA follows: TGTGCCAGCACCGGAGAACACCACAATTACGAGCAGTACTTC. The V and J genes are TRBV2 and TRBJ2-7; no clear D. The CDR3 contains 14 residues. Trimming took 7 bases from V and 4 from J, leaving 17 bases between them. The germline gives CDR1 SNHLY, CDR2 FYNNEI.

This sequence joins TRBV9 and TRBJ1-1, with TRBD1 matching 9 bases. Germline CDR1 SGDLS, CDR2 YYNGEE. The CDR3 totals 14 residues. The V segment lost 2 bases and the J segment 7 bases; nucleotides outside the gene matches: 6. CDR3 coding DNA: TGTGCCAGCAGCGTCCGACAGGGGGACGGTGAAGCTTTCTTT. Translated: CASSVRQGDGEAFF.

The chain uses TRBV7-9 and TRBJ2-7, with D tentatively TRBD1 or TRBD2 (6 bases each). This CDR3 has 15 amino acids. Trimming stripped 7 bases from V and 3 bases from J, with 19 bases between. Germline lookup yields CDR1 SEHNR and CDR2 FQNEAQ (reference sequence). The CDR3 region is CASIPWGAIDYEQYF. The CDR3 DNA reads as TGTGCCAGCATCCCATGGGGGGCTATCGACTACGAGCAGTACTTC.

About this clone: The germline gene is not matched at one end of the junction; a read error may be the cause. This sequence joins TRBV5-6 and TRBJ2-1; D is undetermined. The CDR3 length is 12 residues. In germline, CDR1 is SGHDT, CDR2 YYEEEE. CDR3 DNA sequence: TGTGCCAGCAGCTCCTTGACAAGAAAGGAGCTCTTC. Translated, it gives CASSSLTRKELF. The full variable domain, rest sourced from reference TRBV5-6 and TRBJ2-1, is DAGVTQSPTHLIKTRGQQVTLRCSPKSGHDTVSWYQQALGQGPQFIFQYYEEEERQRGNFPDRFSGHQFPNYSSELNVNALLLGDSALYLCASSSLTRKELFGPGTRLTVL.

The chain recombines TRBV6-6 with TRBJ2-7; D possibly corresponds to TRBD1 (6 bases). V was pared by 6 bases and J by 3 bases, with 9 bases between. CDR1 is MNHNY, CDR2 SVGAGI, per germline (reference sequence). The CDR3 is 12 residues long. Here the CDR3 reads CASRRDNYEQYF. The CDR3 bases are TGTGCCAGCAGGAGGGACAACTACGAGCAGTACTTC.

The chain carries TRBV28 and TRBJ1-2, with D unclear. V lost 3 bases and J 5 bases, leaving 13 bases between the germline ends. The V gene's germline CDR1 is MDHEN and CDR2 SYDVKM. The CDR3 extends over 14 amino acids. CDR3 sequence reads: CASSFQLPGYGYTF. CDR3 bases: TGTGCCAGCAGTTTCCAACTTCCTGGGTATGGCTACACCTTC.

Comment on this clone: A junction boundary mismatches the germline segment, possibly from a read error. The chain combines TRBV6-5 with TRBJ2-1; possibly TRBD2 for D (6 bases). CDR3 length equals 15 residues. Germline V lookup: CDR1 MNHEY, CDR2 SVGAGI. The CDR3 coding sequence is TGTGCCAGCAGTTACTCTTCGGGAGCCCTTAATGTGCAGTTCTTC. Amino acid sequence: CASSYSSGALNVQFF.

This clone was counted a single time. J is TRBJ2-7 and V is TRBV2; the match to TRBD1 covers 7 bases. The CDR3 has 14 amino acids. V trimming: 6 bases; J trimming: 4 bases; junction bases outside the gene matches: 9. Germline CDR1 and CDR2: SNHLY and FYNNEI. The CDR3 nucleotides read TGTGCCAGCAGGCTGCCGGGACAGATATACGAGCAGTACTTC. It specifies CASRLPGQIYEQYF.

This chain joins TRBV5-1 and TRBJ1-1, with unresolved D. Deletions cut 4 bases from V and 1 base from J, with 17 bases between. This CDR3 has 16 residues. Germline V gene data show CDR1 as SGHRS and CDR2 as YFSETQ. This CDR3 reads CASSLGRGTRNTEAFF. In DNA, the CDR3 is TGCGCCAGCAGCCTTGGGCGGGGTACGAGGAACACTGAAGCTTTCTTT. The full variable domain, completed using reference TRBV5-1 and TRBJ1-1, is KAGVTQTPRYLIKTRGQQVTLSCSPISGHRSVSWYQQTPGQGLQFLFEYFSETQRNKGNFPGRFSGRQFSNSRSEMNVSTLELGDSALYLCASSLGRGTRNTEAFFGQGTRLTVV.

The chain employs TRBV5-4 and TRBJ2-7; D not certain. The CDR3 has 12 amino acids. Trimming removed 8 bases at V and 3 bases at J, with 12 bases between. Per germline, CDR1 SGHNT and CDR2 YYREEE (reference sequence). The CDR3 sequence: CASSGAGYEQYF. CDR3 DNA: TGTGCCAGTTCCGGCGCTGGCTACGAGCAGTACTTC.

The CDR3 DNA is TGTGCCAGCAGTTACCAAAGCGAGCAGTACTTC. It codes for CASSYQSEQYF. This chain joins TRBV6-6 and TRBJ2-7; D not certain. CDR3 length: 11 residues. Germline-derived CDR1 and CDR2 are MNHNY and SVGAGI (reference sequence). V lost 2 bases to trimming and J lost 6 bases, with 5 bases between them.

The V gene is TRBV2, the J gene TRBJ2-5, with TRBD2 matching over 8 bases. In germline, CDR1 is SNHLY, CDR2 FYNNEI. The CDR3 is made up of 13 amino acids. The ends lost 5 bases at V and 11 bases at J; junction bases unmatched: 10. The CDR3 DNA reads TGTGCCAGCAGTCCAGCGACCCAGCGGGGGCAGTACTTC. This gives the protein CASSPATQRGQYF.

The chain couples TRBV10-3 to TRBJ2-1, with 9 bases matching TRBD1. CDR1 is ENHRY and CDR2 is SYGVKD in the germline V gene. The CDR3 covers 16 residues. V was pared by 2 bases and J by 5 bases, with 7 bases of the junction left unmatched. CDR3 protein: CAISEPRTGANNEQFF. CDR3 DNA: TGTGCCATCAGTGAGCCTCGGACAGGGGCGAACAATGAGCAGTTCTTC.

V usage is TRBV28 and J usage is TRBJ1-5; no definite D call. The length of the CDR3 is 15 residues. Trimming pared 5 bases from V and 3 bases from J, leaving 14 bases between. CDR1 is MDHEN, CDR2 SYDVKM, per germline. The CDR3 sequence is CASSGRTVHNQPQHF. The CDR3, as DNA: TGTGCCAGCAGTGGGAGGACGGTTCACAATCAGCCCCAGCATTTT. The whole variable domain, remainder taken from reference TRBV28 and TRBJ1-5, is DVKVTQSSRYLVKRTGEKVFLECVQDMDHENMFWYRQDPGLGLRLIYFSYDVKMKEKGDIPEGYSVSREKKERFSLILESASTNQTSMYLCASSGRTVHNQPQHFGDGTRLSIL.

The J gene is TRBJ2-3, the V gene TRBV5-1; TRBD2 matches 8 bases. The V and J ends lost 0 bases and 4 bases, in that order; junction bases with no gene match: 7. CDR3 length: 16 residues. Looked up from germline, CDR1 is SGHRS and CDR2 is YFSETQ. The CDR3 sequence: CASSLVPGGIPDTQYF. CDR3 nucleotides: TGCGCCAGCAGCTTGGTTCCGGGAGGGATCCCAGATACGCAGTATTTT.

The chain links TRBV19 to TRBJ1-1, with D maybe TRBD1 (5 bases). The CDR3 consists of 15 residues. Germline CDR1 is LNHDA and CDR2 is SQIVND (reference sequence). V gave up 7 bases and J gave up 3 bases, with 18 bases separating them. The CDR3 sequence: CASNHPGHFDTEAFF. Here the CDR3 DNA reads TGTGCCAGTAACCACCCAGGGCACTTTGACACTGAAGCTTTCTTT.

V is TRBV5-1 and J is TRBJ1-2; D perhaps matches TRBD1 (6 bases). The V end was cut by 4 bases, the J end by 0 bases, with 10 bases between. The CDR3 is made up of 14 amino acids. CDR1 is SGHRS, CDR2 YFSETQ, per germline. CDR3 DNA: TGCGCCAGCAGCGTGACAGGCGCTAACTATGGCTACACCTTC. It codes for CASSVTGANYGYTF.

This clone showed up just a few times. This rearrangement joins TRBV5-4 to TRBJ2-1, with 7 bases that match TRBD1. Unmatched junction bases numbered 5, after V lost 5 bases and J lost 0 bases. The CDR3 length is 15 residues. Germline V gene data show CDR1 as SGHNT and CDR2 as YYREEE (reference sequence). Here the CDR3 DNA reads TGTGCCAGCAGAGAACAGGGGCGCTCCTACAATGAGCAGTTCTTC. Protein sequence: CASREQGRSYNEQFF.

The V gene is TRBV15, the J gene TRBJ2-7; 8 positions agree with TRBD2. CDR3 size: 15 residues. Germline V lookup: CDR1 LNHNV, CDR2 YYDKDF (reference sequence). V lost 0 bases, J lost 0 bases, and 1 base stayed unmatched. DNA for the CDR3: TGTGCCACCAGCAGAGAACTAGCGGCCTCCTACGAGCAGTACTTC. It encodes CATSRELAASYEQYF.